This T cell receptor (beta chain) originates from a study of shared clonotypes between healthy human individuals. Assay used: immunoSEQ multiplex PCR; TCRdb lists only in-frame clones, some missing. This sample has more than 1,200,000 clones, with around 98.5% found just once. Germline V lookup: CDR1 SQVTM, CDR2 ANQGSEA. The trim removed 7 bases at V and 4 bases at J, leaving 13 bases unmatched. This CDR3 contains 15 residues. Sequences were obtained from naive CD4+ T cells sorted from blood. The subset: CD45RA+ positively selected. This chain connects TRBV29-1 to TRBJ2-1, with TRBD2 identical over 7 bases. The TCR comes from a young man in good health. This chain's CDR3 is CSGVEPGLSYNEQFF. CDR3 bases: TGCAGCGGTGTCGAACCGGGACTATCTTACAATGAGCAGTTCTTC.